This T cell receptor beta chain appears in the sequencing data of a study of T cells in Graves' hyperthyroidism and ophthalmopathy. Participants, patients aged 18 to 65, had newly diagnosed hyperthyroidism with a duration under 2 months. Lactation, pregnancy, other autoimmune disease or uncontrolled infection led to exclusion of patients. Clinical symptoms, serum thyroxine and TRAb, thyroid ultrasound and orbital computed tomography were used for the diagnoses. The TCR beta CDR3 regions underwent amplification using RNA transcripts as the source. First-round RT-PCR with HTBI primers amplified the TCR CDR3 region. TCRdb re-called the multiplex PCR reads with MiXCR, one entry per CDR3 protein. This table holds a few hundred thousand distinct CDR3 sequences, around 45% found once. This CDR3 has 12 residues. V was clipped by 7 bases and J by 6 bases, with 12 bases between them.

Sample: peripheral blood or thyroid tissue (not recorded which). The chain employs TRBV12-3 or TRBV12-4 and TRBJ1-2; D perhaps matches TRBD1 (6 bases). The TCR originated in a woman under 30 with Graves' hyperthyroidism. The CDR3, as DNA: TGTGCCAGCAATCCGGGACACCATGGCTACACCTTC. It codes for CASNPGHHGYTF.